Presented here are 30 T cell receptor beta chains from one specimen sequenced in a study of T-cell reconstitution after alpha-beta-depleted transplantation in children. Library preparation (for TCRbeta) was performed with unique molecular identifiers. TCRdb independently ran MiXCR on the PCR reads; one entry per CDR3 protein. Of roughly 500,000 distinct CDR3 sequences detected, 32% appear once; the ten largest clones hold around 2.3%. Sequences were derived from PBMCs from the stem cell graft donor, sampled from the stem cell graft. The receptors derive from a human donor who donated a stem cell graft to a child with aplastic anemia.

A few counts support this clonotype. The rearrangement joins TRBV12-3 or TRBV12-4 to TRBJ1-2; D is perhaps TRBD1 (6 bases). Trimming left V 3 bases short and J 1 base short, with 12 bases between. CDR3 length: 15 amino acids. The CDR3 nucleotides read TGTGCCAGCAGTTTCCAGGGGCTTTTTAACTATGGCTACACCTTC. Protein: CASSFQGLFNYGYTF.

The DNA of the CDR3 is TGTGCCAGCAGCTTAGGAGCGTCCGCAGATACGCAGTATTTT. It yields the protein CASSLGASADTQYF. The gene calls are TRBV11-3 and TRBJ2-3, with D hard to call. CDR1 is SGHNT, CDR2 YENEEA, per germline. There are 14 residues in the CDR3. The ends were cut back, 1 base at V and 4 bases at J, with 9 bases in the middle.

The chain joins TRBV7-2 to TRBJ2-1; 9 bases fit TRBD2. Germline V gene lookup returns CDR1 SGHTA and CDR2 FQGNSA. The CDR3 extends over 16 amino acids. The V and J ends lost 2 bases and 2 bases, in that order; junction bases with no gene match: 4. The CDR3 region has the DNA TGTGCCAGCAGCTTATCTAGCGGGAAAGCCTACAATGAGCAGTTCTTC. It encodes CASSLSSGKAYNEQFF.

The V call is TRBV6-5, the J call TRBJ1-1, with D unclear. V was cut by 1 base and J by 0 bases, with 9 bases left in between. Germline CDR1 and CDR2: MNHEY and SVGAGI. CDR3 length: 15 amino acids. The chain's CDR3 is CASSYLQPMNTEAFF. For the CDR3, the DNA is TGTGCCAGCAGTTACTTGCAGCCGATGAACACTGAAGCTTTCTTT.

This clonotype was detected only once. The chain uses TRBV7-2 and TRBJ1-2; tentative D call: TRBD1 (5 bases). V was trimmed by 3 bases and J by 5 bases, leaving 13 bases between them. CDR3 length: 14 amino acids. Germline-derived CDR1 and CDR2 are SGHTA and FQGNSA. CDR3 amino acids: CASSLDDSPYGYTF. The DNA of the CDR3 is TGTGCCAGCAGCTTGGATGACAGCCCGTATGGCTACACCTTC.

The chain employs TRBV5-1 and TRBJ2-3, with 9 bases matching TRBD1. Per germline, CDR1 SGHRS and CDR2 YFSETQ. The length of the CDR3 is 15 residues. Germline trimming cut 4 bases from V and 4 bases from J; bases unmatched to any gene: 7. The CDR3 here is CASSETGGTSDTQYF. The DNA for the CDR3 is TGCGCCAGCAGCGAGACAGGGGGTACCTCAGATACGCAGTATTTT.

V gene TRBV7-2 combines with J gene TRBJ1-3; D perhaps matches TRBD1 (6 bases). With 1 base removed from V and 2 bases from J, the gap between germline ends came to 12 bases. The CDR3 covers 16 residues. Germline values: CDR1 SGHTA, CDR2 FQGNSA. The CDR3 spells CASSLGGGGPGNTIYF. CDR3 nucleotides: TGTGCCAGCAGCTTAGGAGGGGGGGGGCCTGGAAACACCATATATTTT.

CDR3 amino acids: CSARDYQREGHEQFF. CDR3 coding DNA: TGCAGTGCTAGAGATTACCAGCGGGAGGGCCATGAGCAGTTCTTC. The rearrangement joins TRBV20-1 to TRBJ2-1, with 10 bases identical to TRBD2. The length of the CDR3 is 15 residues. Trimming took 0 bases from V and 8 from J; bases not matched to a gene: 7. Germline assignment: CDR1 DFQATT and CDR2 SNEGSKA (reference sequence).

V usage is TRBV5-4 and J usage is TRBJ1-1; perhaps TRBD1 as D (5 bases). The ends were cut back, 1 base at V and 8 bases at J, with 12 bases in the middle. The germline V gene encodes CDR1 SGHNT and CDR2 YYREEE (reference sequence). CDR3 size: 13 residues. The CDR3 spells CASSLFSGREAFF. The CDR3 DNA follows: TGTGCCAGCAGCTTGTTTTCGGGGCGCGAAGCTTTCTTT.

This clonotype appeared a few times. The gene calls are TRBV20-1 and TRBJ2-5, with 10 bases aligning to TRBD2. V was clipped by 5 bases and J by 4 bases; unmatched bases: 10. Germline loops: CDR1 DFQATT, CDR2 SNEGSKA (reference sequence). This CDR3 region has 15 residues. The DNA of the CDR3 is TGCAGTGCTCCCGAAAGCGGGAGGGCCCTAGAGACCCAGTACTTC. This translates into CSAPESGRALETQYF.

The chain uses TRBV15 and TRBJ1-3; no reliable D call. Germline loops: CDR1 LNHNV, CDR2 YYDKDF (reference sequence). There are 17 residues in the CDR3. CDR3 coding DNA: TGTGTCGCCCTCAAAAGTACCCCTTTGTCATCTGGAAACACCATATATTTT. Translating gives CVALKSTPLSSGNTIYF.

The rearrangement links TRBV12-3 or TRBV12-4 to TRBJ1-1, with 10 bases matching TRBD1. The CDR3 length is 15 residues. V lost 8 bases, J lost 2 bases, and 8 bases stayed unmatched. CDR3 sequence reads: CASGPGTGDNTEAFF. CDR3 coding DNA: TGTGCCAGCGGACCCGGGACAGGGGATAACACTGAAGCTTTCTTT.

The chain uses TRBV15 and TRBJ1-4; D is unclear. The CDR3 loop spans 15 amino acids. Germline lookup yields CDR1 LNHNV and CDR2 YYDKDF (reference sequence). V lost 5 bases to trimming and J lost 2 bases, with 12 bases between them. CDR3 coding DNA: TGTGCCACCAGCCCCGGACTGGGCACTAATGAAAAACTGTTTTTT. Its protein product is CATSPGLGTNEKLFF. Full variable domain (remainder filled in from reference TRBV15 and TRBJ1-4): DAMVIQNPRYQVTQFGKPVTLSCSQTLNHNVMYWYQQKSSQAPKLLFHYYDKDFNNEADTPDNFQSRRPNTSFCFLDIRSPGLGDTAMYLCATSPGLGTNEKLFFGSGTQLSVL.

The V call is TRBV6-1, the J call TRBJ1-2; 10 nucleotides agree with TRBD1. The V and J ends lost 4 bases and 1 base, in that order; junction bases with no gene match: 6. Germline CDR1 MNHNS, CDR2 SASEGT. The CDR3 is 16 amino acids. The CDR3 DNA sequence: TGTGCCAGCAGTGGACAGGGGGCGAGTTTTAACTATGGCTACACCTTC. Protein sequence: CASSGQGASFNYGYTF.

CDR3: CSAAGERETQYF. DNA for the CDR3: TGCAGTGCCGCAGGGGAAAGAGAGACCCAGTACTTC. The chain is built from TRBV20-1 and TRBJ2-5; maybe TRBD1 (6 bases). This CDR3 comprises 12 residues. V gave up 6 bases and J gave up 4 bases, with 12 bases separating them. Germline V gives CDR1 DFQATT, CDR2 SNEGSKA (reference sequence).

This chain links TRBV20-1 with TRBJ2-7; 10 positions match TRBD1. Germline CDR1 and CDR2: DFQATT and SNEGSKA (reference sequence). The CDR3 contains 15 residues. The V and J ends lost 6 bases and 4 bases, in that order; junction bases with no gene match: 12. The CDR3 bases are TGCAGTGCCCGCGATATGGGACAGGGGACATACGAGCAGTACTTC. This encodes CSARDMGQGTYEQYF.

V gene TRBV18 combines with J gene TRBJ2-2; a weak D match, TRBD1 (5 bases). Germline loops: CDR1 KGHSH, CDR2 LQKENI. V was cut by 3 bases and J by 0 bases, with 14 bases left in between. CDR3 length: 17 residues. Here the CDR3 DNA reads TGTGCCAGCTCACCCAATAGACAGAAAGCGAACACCGGGGAGCTGTTTTTT. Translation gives CASSPNRQKANTGELFF. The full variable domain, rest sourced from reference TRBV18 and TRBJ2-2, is NAGVMQNPRHLVRRRGQEARLRCSPMKGHSHVYWYRQLPEEGLKFMVYLQKENIIDESGMPKERFSAEFPKEGPSILRIQQVVRGDSAAYFCASSPNRQKANTGELFFGEGSRLTVL.

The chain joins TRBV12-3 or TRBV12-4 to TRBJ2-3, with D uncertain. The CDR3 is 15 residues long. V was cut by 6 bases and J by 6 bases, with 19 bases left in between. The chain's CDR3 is CASSTVSPSPDTQYF. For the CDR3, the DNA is TGTGCCAGCAGCACAGTGTCCCCCTCGCCGGATACGCAGTATTTT.

This chain's CDR3 is CASSFAGVGGGDEQYF. The CDR3, as DNA: TGTGCCAGCAGCTTCGCGGGGGTGGGAGGGGGCGACGAGCAGTACTTC. The rearrangement joins TRBV7-2 to TRBJ2-7, with D possibly called TRBD1 or TRBD2 (7 bases each). CDR3 length: 16 residues. The V end was cut by 3 bases, the J end by 5 bases, with 20 bases between. The germline V gene encodes CDR1 SGHTA and CDR2 FQGNSA.

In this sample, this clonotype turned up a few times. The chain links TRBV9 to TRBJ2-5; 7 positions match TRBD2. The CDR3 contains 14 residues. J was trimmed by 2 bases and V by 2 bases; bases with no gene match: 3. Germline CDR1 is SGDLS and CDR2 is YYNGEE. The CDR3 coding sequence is TGTGCCAGCAGCGTGGGAGGGACGCAAGAGACCCAGTACTTC. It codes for CASSVGGTQETQYF.

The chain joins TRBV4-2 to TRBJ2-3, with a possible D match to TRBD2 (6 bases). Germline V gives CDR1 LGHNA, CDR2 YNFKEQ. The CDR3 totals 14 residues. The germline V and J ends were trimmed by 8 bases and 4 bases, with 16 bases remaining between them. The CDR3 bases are TGTGCCAGCCTAGAGGGCGGGGTGTCAGATACGCAGTATTTT. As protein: CASLEGGVSDTQYF.

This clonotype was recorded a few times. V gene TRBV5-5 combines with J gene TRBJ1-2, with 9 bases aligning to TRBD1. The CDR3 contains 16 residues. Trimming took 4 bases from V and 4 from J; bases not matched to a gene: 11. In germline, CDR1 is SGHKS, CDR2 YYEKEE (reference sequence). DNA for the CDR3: TGTGCCAGCAGCCCGCTGGGACAGGGCCACTCCTATGGCTACACCTTC. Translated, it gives CASSPLGQGHSYGYTF.

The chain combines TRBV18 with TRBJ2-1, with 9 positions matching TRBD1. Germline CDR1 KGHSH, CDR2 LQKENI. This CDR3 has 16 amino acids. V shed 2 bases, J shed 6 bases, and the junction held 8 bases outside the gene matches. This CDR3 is CASSPSRQGVGNEQFF. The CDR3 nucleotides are TGTGCCAGCTCACCAAGCCGACAGGGGGTAGGCAATGAGCAGTTCTTC.

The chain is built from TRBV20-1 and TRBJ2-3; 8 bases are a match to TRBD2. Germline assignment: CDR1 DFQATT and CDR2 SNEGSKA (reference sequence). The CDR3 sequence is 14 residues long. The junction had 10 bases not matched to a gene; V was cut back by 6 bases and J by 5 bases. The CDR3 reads CSAAKRERVDTQYF. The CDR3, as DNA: TGCAGTGCCGCTAAGCGGGAGAGGGTAGATACGCAGTATTTT.

Written as DNA, the CDR3 is TGCGCCATCACTTTCCGGGACAGGGCCATCATGTTTTACGAGCAGTACGTC. It encodes CAITFRDRAIMFYEQYV. The chain links TRBV10-2 to TRBJ2-7; TRBD1 agrees at 9 bases. Germline CDR1 is WSHSY and CDR2 is SAAADI. V was clipped by 10 bases and J by 4 bases; unmatched bases: 20. This CDR3 is 17 amino acids long.

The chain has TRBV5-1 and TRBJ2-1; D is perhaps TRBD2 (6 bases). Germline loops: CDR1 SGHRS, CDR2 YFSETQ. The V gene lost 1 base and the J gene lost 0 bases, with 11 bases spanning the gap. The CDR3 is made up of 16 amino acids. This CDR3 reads CASSLIGGSSYNEQFF. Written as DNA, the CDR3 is TGCGCCAGCAGCTTGATCGGGGGAAGCTCCTACAATGAGCAGTTCTTC.

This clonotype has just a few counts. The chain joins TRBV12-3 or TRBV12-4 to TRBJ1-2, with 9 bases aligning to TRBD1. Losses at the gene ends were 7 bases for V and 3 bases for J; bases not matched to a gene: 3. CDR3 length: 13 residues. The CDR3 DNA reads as TGTGCCAGCACATGGACAGGGGACTATGGCTACACCTTC. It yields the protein CASTWTGDYGYTF.

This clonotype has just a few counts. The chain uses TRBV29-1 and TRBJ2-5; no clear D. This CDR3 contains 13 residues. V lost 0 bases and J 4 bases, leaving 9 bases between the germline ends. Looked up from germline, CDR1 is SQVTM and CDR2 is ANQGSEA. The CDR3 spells CSVEDVGRETQYF. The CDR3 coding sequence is TGCAGCGTTGAAGATGTAGGGCGAGAGACCCAGTACTTC.

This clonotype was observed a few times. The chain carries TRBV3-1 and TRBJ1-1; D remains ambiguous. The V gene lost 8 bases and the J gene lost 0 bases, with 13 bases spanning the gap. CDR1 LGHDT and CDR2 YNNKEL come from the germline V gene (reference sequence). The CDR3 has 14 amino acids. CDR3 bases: TGTGCCAGCTCACAAGAGGGTTTGAACACTGAAGCTTTCTTT. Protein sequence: CASSQEGLNTEAFF.

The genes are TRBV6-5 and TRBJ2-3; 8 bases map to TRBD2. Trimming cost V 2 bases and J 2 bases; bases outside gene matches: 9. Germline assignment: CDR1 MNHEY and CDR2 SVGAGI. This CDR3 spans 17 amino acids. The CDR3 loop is CASSYSFTSGPTDTQYF. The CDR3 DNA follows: TGTGCCAGCAGTTACAGTTTCACTAGCGGCCCCACAGATACGCAGTATTTT.